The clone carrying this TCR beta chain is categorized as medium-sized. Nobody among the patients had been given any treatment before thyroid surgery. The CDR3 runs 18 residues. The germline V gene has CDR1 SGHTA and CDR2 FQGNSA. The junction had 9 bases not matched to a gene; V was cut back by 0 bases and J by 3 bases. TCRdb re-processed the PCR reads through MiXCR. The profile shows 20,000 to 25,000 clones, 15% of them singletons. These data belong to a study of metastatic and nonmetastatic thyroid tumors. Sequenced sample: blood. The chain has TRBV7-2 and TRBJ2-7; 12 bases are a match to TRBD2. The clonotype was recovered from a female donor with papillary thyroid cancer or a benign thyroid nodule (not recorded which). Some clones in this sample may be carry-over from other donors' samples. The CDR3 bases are TGTGCCAGCAGCTTAGCTTCGGGACTAGCGGGTCGCTTCTACGAGCAGTACTTC. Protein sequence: CASSLASGLAGRFYEQYF.